The clone carrying this TCR beta chain was recorded a few times. Its antigen is currently unknown. The TCR beta CDR3 regions underwent amplification from RNA transcripts. First-round RT-PCR relied on HTBI primers, and a second-round multiplex PCR came next. In TCRdb, the multiplex PCR reads were re-called with MiXCR into one record per CDR3 protein. The table includes hundreds of thousands of distinct CDR3 sequences, roughly two fifths detected once. Certain patients, namely those with other autoimmune diseases, uncontrolled infections, pregnancy or lactation, were excluded. These data originate in a study of Graves' ophthalmopathy and Graves' hyperthyroidism. On the study more broadly: No treatment had been given when peripheral blood was collected at initial diagnosis.

Whole-study findings and limits: Between ophthalmopathy and stable hyperthyroidism, a 13-signature model drew a separation with just over 85% sensitivity and roughly 78% specificity. Blood repertoires reportedly contained most expanded thyroid clonotypes above 0.001 frequency.

The CDR3 runs 8 residues. The germline V gene has CDR1 ENHRY and CDR2 SYGVKD. The V end lost 7 bases, the J end lost 15 bases, and 4 bases lay between the germline ends. Material: peripheral blood. The receptor was isolated from an adult man with Graves' ophthalmopathy. The J gene is TRBJ2-6, the V gene TRBV10-3; D is unresolved. The CDR3 bases are TGTGCCATCAAGGACCTGACTTTC. Translating it yields CAIKDLTF.